The 18 T cell receptor beta chains in this list originate from one sample, sequenced in a study of cytomegalovirus exposure and HLA in healthy donors. Use of 60 Vbeta and 13 Jbeta primers characterized the PCR. Assay: immunoSEQ multiplex PCR; the TCRdb copy retains only in-frame clones and omits some. Among roughly 130,000 clones listed, roughly 70% were seen once. Sequencing was performed on PBMCs. Receptor source: a woman aged 40 to 55 in good health and CMV-seropositive.

The chain couples TRBV18 to TRBJ2-7; D perhaps matches TRBD2 (7 bases). The CDR3 has 17 residues. Per germline, CDR1 KGHSH and CDR2 LQKENI. Trimming took off 5 bases at V and 7 bases at J, with 27 bases between the two ends. Written as DNA, the CDR3 is TGTGCCAGCTCAGCACAAGTAGAAGGGGGGGGTCGACAGGAGCAGTACTTC. Translation: CASSAQVEGGGRQEQYF.

J is TRBJ1-1 and V is TRBV28, with a weak D call TRBD1 (5 bases). The V gene lost 2 bases and the J gene lost 5 bases, with 15 bases spanning the gap. The germline gives CDR1 MDHEN, CDR2 SYDVKM. The CDR3 runs to 15 residues. Written as DNA, the CDR3 is TGTGCCAGCAGTTTACAGCGGGGCCTGGGGACTGAAGCTTTCTTT. This gives the protein CASSLQRGLGTEAFF.

The sample holds one count of this clone. This chain joins TRBV14 and TRBJ2-5; 8 nucleotides line up with TRBD1. This CDR3 spans 17 amino acids. The V gene's germline CDR1 is SGHDN and CDR2 FVKESK. J gave up 1 base and V 0 bases, and 7 bases lay outside the gene matches. The CDR3 region has the DNA TGTGCCAGCAGCCAAGATCTCCTCGACAGGGGCCAAGAGACCCAGTACTTC. This translates into CASSQDLLDRGQETQYF.

The chain joins TRBV19 to TRBJ1-2; 8 nucleotides agree with TRBD1. The CDR3 totals 16 residues. The V and J ends lost 5 bases and 2 bases, in that order; junction bases with no gene match: 10. Germline V lookup: CDR1 LNHDA, CDR2 SQIVND (reference sequence). The CDR3 here is CASSPSDRDGNYGYTF. The CDR3 DNA sequence: TGTGCCAGTAGTCCCTCGGACAGGGACGGAAACTATGGCTACACCTTC.

The chain uses TRBV6-6 and TRBJ1-4, with D maybe TRBD1 (5 bases). CDR1 MNHNY and CDR2 SVGAGI come from the germline V gene (reference sequence). This CDR3 is 14 amino acids long. V lost 6 bases and J 8 bases, leaving 16 bases between the germline ends. The CDR3 loop is CASSPREGREKLFF. The CDR3 DNA follows: TGTGCCAGCAGCCCGAGGGAGGGGAGAGAAAAACTGTTTTTT.

The chain is built from TRBV4-2 and TRBJ2-5; 12 nucleotides match TRBD1. The V segment lost 4 bases and the J segment 6 bases; nucleotides outside the gene matches: 6. CDR1 is LGHNA, CDR2 YNFKEQ, per germline. CDR3 length: 15 residues. CDR3 sequence reads: CASSPGGQGAQTQYF. The CDR3 nucleotides read TGTGCCAGCAGCCCGGGGGGACAGGGGGCCCAGACCCAGTACTTC.

A remark on this clone: An end of the junction does not agree with germline; a read error may underlie this. V gene TRBV4-2 combines with J gene TRBJ2-7, with 8 nucleotides matching TRBD1. This CDR3 contains 15 residues. CDR1 is LGHNA and CDR2 is YNFKEQ in the germline V gene. CDR3 sequence reads: CTSSQDAQGANEQYF. The CDR3 DNA sequence: TGTACCAGCAGCCAAGATGCGCAGGGGGCCAACGAGCAGTACTTC.

This clone has a single count. Other DNA sequences in this specimen translate into the identical CDR3. The chain recombines TRBV30 with TRBJ1-3; D gene uncertain. Trimming stripped 3 bases from V and 4 bases from J, with 10 bases between. Germline values: CDR1 GTSNPN, CDR2 SVGIG (reference sequence). This CDR3 is 13 amino acids long. The CDR3: CAWSRFSGNTIYF. The CDR3 region has the DNA TGTGCCTGGAGCCGGTTCTCCGGAAACACCATATATTTT.

The rearrangement joins TRBV20-1 to TRBJ2-7, with D possibly TRBD2 on 6 matching bases. With 3 bases removed from V and 11 bases from J, the gap between germline ends came to 14 bases. CDR3 size: 11 residues. Germline CDR1 is DFQATT and CDR2 is SNEGSKA (reference sequence). CDR3 loop: CSARDGPSEYF. In DNA form, the CDR3 reads TGCAGTGCTAGGGACGGGCCTAGCGAGTACTTC.

The CDR3 spells CASSPEAGNQETQYF. Here the CDR3 DNA reads TGTGCCAGCAGCCCCGAGGCCGGTAACCAAGAGACCCAGTACTTC. This rearrangement joins TRBV7-9 to TRBJ2-5; D uncertain. With 5 bases removed from V and 0 bases from J, the gap between germline ends came to 13 bases. Looked up from germline, CDR1 is SEHNR and CDR2 is FQNEAQ (reference sequence). The CDR3 loop spans 15 amino acids.

The chain recombines TRBV27 with TRBJ2-2; 7 bases agree with TRBD1. After removal of 8 bases from V and 4 bases from J, the junction contained 4 bases not matched to a gene. This CDR3 has 13 amino acids. In germline, CDR1 is MNHEY, CDR2 SMNVEV (reference sequence). CDR3 in amino acids: CASGTVITGELFF. CDR3 nucleotides: TGTGCCAGCGGGACAGTGATCACCGGGGAGCTGTTTTTT.

This clone appeared a single time. V usage is TRBV28 and J usage is TRBJ1-2, with a tentative D call TRBD1 (5 bases). The CDR3 has 16 amino acids. V gave up 0 bases and J gave up 0 bases, with 11 bases separating them. The germline gives CDR1 MDHEN, CDR2 SYDVKM. This CDR3 reads CASSLWGGVSNYGYTF. The CDR3 DNA is TGTGCCAGCAGTTTATGGGGGGGGGTCTCTAACTATGGCTACACCTTC.

J is TRBJ2-1 and V is TRBV6-1; 10 nucleotides agree with TRBD1. Per germline, CDR1 MNHNS and CDR2 SASEGT. V lost 4 bases, J lost 6 bases, and 15 bases stayed unmatched. The CDR3 sequence is 18 residues long. The CDR3 is CASSAPGTGARPPNEQFF. The CDR3 nucleotides read TGTGCCAGCAGTGCACCCGGGACAGGGGCTCGACCGCCCAATGAGCAGTTCTTC.

This sequence joins TRBV7-2 and TRBJ1-3; 7 bases map to TRBD1. CDR3 length equals 15 residues. The V gene end was trimmed by 2 bases and the J gene end by 3 bases; junction bases not matched to a gene: 4. Germline V gives CDR1 SGHTA, CDR2 FQGNSA. In nucleotides, the CDR3 is TGTGCCAGCAGCTTAACAGGGGTCGGTGGAAACACCATATATTTT. This encodes CASSLTGVGGNTIYF.

This rearrangement joins TRBV7-8 to TRBJ1-1, with D possibly matching TRBD1 (5 bases). The CDR3 is 15 amino acids. The germline CDR1 and CDR2 sequences are SGHVS and FQNEAQ. The germline V and J ends were trimmed by 5 bases and 5 bases, with 18 bases remaining between them. The CDR3 DNA follows: TGTGCCAGCAGCCTAACCCCGGATGGGGGGACTGAAGCTTTCTTT. Encoded protein: CASSLTPDGGTEAFF.

This clone has a single count. J is TRBJ2-5 and V is TRBV7-2; 7 positions match TRBD2. CDR3 length equals 13 residues. Germline V lookup: CDR1 SGHTA, CDR2 FQGNSA. J was trimmed by 3 bases and V by 3 bases; bases with no gene match: 1. CDR3 region: CASSFRGEETQYF. In DNA, the CDR3 is TGTGCCAGCAGCTTTCGGGGGGAAGAGACCCAGTACTTC.

This sequence joins TRBV6-5 and TRBJ1-1; D is possibly TRBD1 (5 bases). The CDR3 is 13 amino acids. Looked up from germline, CDR1 is MNHEY and CDR2 is SVGAGI. V was clipped by 10 bases and J by 5 bases, with 17 bases between them. The CDR3 bases are TGTGCCACCTCCTGGGGGAGGGCGACTGAAGCTTTCTTT. It specifies CATSWGRATEAFF.

The CDR3 is CASSIPSGAKNEQFF. The DNA of the CDR3 is TGTGCCAGTAGTATCCCTAGCGGGGCTAAAAATGAGCAGTTCTTC. The chain has TRBV19 and TRBJ2-1, with 9 nucleotides matching TRBD2. Per the germline V gene, CDR1 is LNHDA and CDR2 is SQIVND (reference sequence). The CDR3 sequence is 15 residues long. The V segment lost 3 bases and the J segment 7 bases; nucleotides outside the gene matches: 7.